One and the same sample provided the 25 T cell receptor beta chains below, sequenced in a study of cytomegalovirus exposure and HLA in healthy donors. PCR was performed using 60 Vbeta and 13 Jbeta primers. Sequenced by immunoSEQ multiplex PCR; TCRdb stores in-frame clones only, minus some. The repertoire has 150,000 to 200,000 clones, approximately 62% of them found once; the top ten carry approximately 1.5%. Source material: PBMCs. These receptors all stem from a man aged 50 or older in good health and CMV-seronegative.

In nucleotides, the CDR3 is TGTGCCAGCAGTTGGACCGTGGGGAGCTCGAAAGAGACCCAGTACTTC. Translating gives CASSWTVGSSKETQYF. This chain joins TRBV11-1 and TRBJ2-5; D might be TRBD2 (5 bases). Germline V gene sequence: CDR1 SGHAT, CDR2 FQDESV (reference sequence). The CDR3 consists of 16 residues. Trimming cost V 6 bases and J 3 bases, with 20 bases left between them.

V gene TRBV5-1 combines with J gene TRBJ2-3; tentative D call: TRBD1 (6 bases). The CDR3 is 14 amino acids. Trimming took off 0 bases at V and 5 bases at J, with 10 bases between the two ends. From germline, CDR1 is SGHRS and CDR2 YFSETQ. CDR3 sequence (DNA): TGCGCCAGCAGCTTGGACACAGGGCAAGATACGCAGTATTTT. Protein: CASSLDTGQDTQYF. The whole variable domain, remainder taken from reference TRBV5-1 and TRBJ2-3, is KAGVTQTPRYLIKTRGQQVTLSCSPISGHRSVSWYQQTPGQGLQFLFEYFSETQRNKGNFPGRFSGRQFSNSRSEMNVSTLELGDSALYLCASSLDTGQDTQYFGPGTRLTVL.

A few counts support this clone. J is TRBJ1-5 and V is TRBV18, with 8 bases that match TRBD1. V lost 6 bases, J lost 6 bases, and 4 bases stayed unmatched. There are 13 residues in the CDR3. CDR1 and CDR2 from the germline V gene are KGHSH and LQKENI. Here the CDR3 DNA reads TGTGCCAGCTCGCCCCAGGGGGCTCAGCCCCAGCATTTT. The encoded protein is CASSPQGAQPQHF.

J is TRBJ1-3 and V is TRBV7-2; D is unresolved. Trimming took off 0 bases at V and 0 bases at J, with 3 bases between the two ends. The germline V gene has CDR1 SGHTA and CDR2 FQGNSA. This CDR3 is 14 amino acids long. This chain's CDR3 is CASSLASSGNTIYF. The CDR3 DNA sequence: TGTGCCAGCAGCTTAGCCTCCTCTGGAAACACCATATATTTT.

J is TRBJ2-1 and V is TRBV5-1, with 8 bases that match TRBD1. After removal of 0 bases from V and 7 bases from J, the junction contained 6 bases not matched to a gene. There are 15 residues in the CDR3. CDR1 SGHRS and CDR2 YFSETQ come from the germline V gene. The CDR3 region is CASSLEAGGKNEQFF. The CDR3 DNA follows: TGCGCCAGCAGCTTGGAGGCAGGGGGCAAGAATGAGCAGTTCTTC.

This clone was detected a few times. This chain joins TRBV5-4 and TRBJ1-2; D not certain. The length of the CDR3 is 13 residues. V was cut by 4 bases and J by 3 bases, with 10 bases left in between. Germline CDR1 is SGHNT and CDR2 is YYREEE (reference sequence). The CDR3 protein is CASSRTEDYGYTF. As DNA, the CDR3 is TGTGCCAGCAGCCGGACGGAGGACTATGGCTACACCTTC.

This clone occurred a few times. The rearrangement links TRBV4-1 to TRBJ1-2; D is undetermined. Germline V gives CDR1 MGHRA, CDR2 YSYEKL. Trimming removed 0 bases at V and 4 bases at J, with 18 bases between. This CDR3 contains 17 residues. Written as DNA, the CDR3 is TGCGCCAGCAGCCAAGACCCCTCGGGAGTTCTAGGCTATGGCTACACCTTC. Its protein is CASSQDPSGVLGYGYTF.

The chain carries TRBV5-4 and TRBJ1-5; maybe TRBD1 (6 bases). CDR1 and CDR2 (germline): SGHNT, YYREEE (reference sequence). The CDR3 is 15 residues long. Trimming took 4 bases from V and 1 from J, leaving 12 bases between them. The CDR3 DNA reads TGTGCCAGCAGCGTACAGGGAATGAGCAATCAGCCCCAGCATTTT. Its protein product is CASSVQGMSNQPQHF.

This chain connects TRBV5-4 to TRBJ2-5, with 10 bases lining up with TRBD1. The J call may be mistaken, given a closer DNA end match to TRBJ2-7. The CDR3 is 16 amino acids. Germline values: CDR1 SGHNT, CDR2 YYREEE (reference sequence). The CDR3: CASSFDRGRPSYEQYF. Written as DNA, the CDR3 is TGTGCCAGCAGCTTTGACAGGGGGCGTCCCTCCTACGAGCAGTACTTC.

The chain is built from TRBV7-6 and TRBJ2-5; tentatively, D is TRBD1 (6 bases). Germline V gives CDR1 SGHVS, CDR2 FNYEAQ. The germline V and J ends were trimmed by 1 base and 2 bases, with 17 bases remaining between them. The CDR3 runs 17 residues. DNA for the CDR3: TGTGCCAGCAGCTTAGAGTTAATCGGACAGCTACAAGAGACCCAGTACTTC. Its protein is CASSLELIGQLQETQYF.

The rearrangement links TRBV18 to TRBJ2-5; TRBD1 matches at 7 bases. The V and J ends lost 3 bases and 3 bases, in that order; junction bases with no gene match: 10. This CDR3 is built from 16 residues. Germline loops: CDR1 KGHSH, CDR2 LQKENI. Written as DNA, the CDR3 is TGTGCCAGCTCACCCCAGAGGGGGCGAGGTAAAGAGACCCAGTACTTC. Protein product: CASSPQRGRGKETQYF.

This clone was observed once. V gene TRBV29-1 combines with J gene TRBJ2-5, with 8 bases identical to TRBD2. The CDR3 sequence is 13 residues long. Germline CDR1 and CDR2: SQVTM and ANQGSEA. V dropped 5 bases and J dropped 5; count of bases not matched to a gene: 7. For the CDR3, the DNA is TGCAGCGTTTACCGGGGGGGGCGGGAGACCCAGTACTTC. Its protein is CSVYRGGRETQYF.

The chain recombines TRBV28 with TRBJ2-7; D remains ambiguous. Trimming took off 5 bases at V and 0 bases at J, with 11 bases between the two ends. This CDR3 has 14 amino acids. The germline V gene has CDR1 MDHEN and CDR2 SYDVKM. This CDR3 reads CASSPPRSSYEQYF. CDR3 nucleotides: TGTGCCAGCAGTCCCCCGCGGAGCTCCTACGAGCAGTACTTC.

The CDR3, as DNA: TGTGCCAGCAGTTACTCCAAGCCCGGGGAGCTGTTTTTT. Protein product: CASSYSKPGELFF. The V call is TRBV6-5, the J call TRBJ2-2, with D hard to call. Trimming removed 0 bases at V and 6 bases at J, with 5 bases between. The V gene's germline CDR1 is MNHEY and CDR2 SVGAGI. This CDR3 has 13 residues.

The chain has TRBV7-2 and TRBJ2-7; 12 bases line up with TRBD1. Germline V lookup: CDR1 SGHTA, CDR2 FQGNSA. V lost 5 bases to trimming and J lost 6 bases; unmatched junction nucleotides: 8. The CDR3 contains 15 residues. The CDR3 DNA reads TGTGCCAGCAGCCTTCGGGACAGGGGGCGGATCGAGCAGTACTTC. Amino acids: CASSLRDRGRIEQYF.

This clone was seen a handful of times. The V and J genes are TRBV28 and TRBJ1-2; TRBD1 matches at 9 bases. This CDR3 contains 17 residues. The trim removed 3 bases at V and 2 bases at J, leaving 10 bases unmatched. The germline gives CDR1 MDHEN, CDR2 SYDVKM. As DNA, the CDR3 is TGTGCCAGCAGTTTTTCTGGGACAGGGCCCCTCAACTATGGCTACACCTTC. Protein: CASSFSGTGPLNYGYTF.

The rearrangement uses TRBV7-2 and TRBJ2-2, with D maybe TRBD1 (6 bases). Germline V gene lookup returns CDR1 SGHTA and CDR2 FQGNSA. The CDR3 sequence is 14 residues long. Trimming shortened V by 2 bases and J by 6 bases, and 10 bases separated the two germline ends. The CDR3 nucleotides read TGTGCCAGCAGCTTACAGGGGTCGTCCGGGGAGCTGTTTTTT. Its protein product is CASSLQGSSGELFF.

This clone came up a few times. The gene calls are TRBV7-9 and TRBJ2-7, with 10 bases lining up with TRBD1. Trimming at V came to 4 bases and at J to 6 bases, leaving 9 bases not matched to a gene. CDR1 is SEHNR, CDR2 FQNEAQ, per germline (reference sequence). This CDR3 is 15 amino acids long. The CDR3 sequence is CASSSHRDRGSEQYF. The CDR3, as DNA: TGTGCCAGCAGCTCTCACCGGGACAGGGGATCCGAGCAGTACTTC.

This clone has a handful of counts. The CDR3 DNA is TGTGCCAGCAGCTTAGGGGGACAGGGATATCAGCCCCAGCATTTT. This translates into CASSLGGQGYQPQHF. V and J are TRBV7-8 and TRBJ1-5; 9 nucleotides align to TRBD1. This CDR3 is built from 15 residues. Germline V gives CDR1 SGHVS, CDR2 FQNEAQ. V shed 1 base and J 5 bases; nucleotides not matched to a gene: 3.

The J gene is TRBJ1-1, the V gene TRBV7-9; D is perhaps TRBD1 (5 bases). The CDR3 loop spans 14 amino acids. Germline CDR1 SEHNR, CDR2 FQNEAQ (reference sequence). Trimming left V 8 bases short and J 4 bases short, with 17 bases between. The DNA for the CDR3 is TGTGCCAGCGCCTACCTAGGGGCCAGCACTGAAGCTTTCTTT. Translating gives CASAYLGASTEAFF.

This clone was counted a single time. The V gene is TRBV11-1, the J gene TRBJ1-6; 9 bases agree with TRBD1. The V segment lost 3 bases and the J segment 7 bases; nucleotides outside the gene matches: 4. This CDR3 region has 15 residues. Germline CDR1 and CDR2: SGHAT and FQDESV (reference sequence). CDR3 sequence (DNA): TGTGCCAGCAGCTTGACAGGGGGAGGCAATTCACCCCTCCACTTT. Protein: CASSLTGGGNSPLHF.

The rearrangement links TRBV7-9 to TRBJ1-4, with TRBD1 matching 8 bases. The trim removed 5 bases at V and 6 bases at J, leaving 5 bases unmatched. Germline loops: CDR1 SEHNR, CDR2 FQNEAQ (reference sequence). The CDR3 consists of 14 residues. CDR3 sequence reads: CASSRGQGDEKLFF. DNA of the CDR3: TGTGCCAGCAGCCGAGGACAGGGCGATGAAAAACTGTTTTTT. Full variable domain (remainder filled in from reference TRBV7-9 and TRBJ1-4): DTGVSQNPRHKITKRGQNVTFRCDPISEHNRLYWYRQTLGQGPEFLTYFQNEAQLEKSRLLSDRFSAERPKGSFSTLEIQRTEQGDSAMYLCASSRGQGDEKLFFGSGTQLSVL.

This chain uses TRBV10-3 with TRBJ2-3; D gene unclear. V dropped 4 bases and J dropped 4 bases, with 6 bases sitting between them. From germline, CDR1 is ENHRY and CDR2 SYGVKD. This CDR3 region has 12 residues. CDR3 sequence (DNA): TGTGCCATCAGTGGAACGGCAGATACGCAGTATTTT. Its translation is CAISGTADTQYF.

There are a few counts of this clone. The rearrangement links TRBV18 to TRBJ1-4; D might be TRBD1 (5 bases). The ends were cut back, 6 bases at V and 5 bases at J, with 22 bases in the middle. Germline CDR1 reads KGHSH; CDR2 reads LQKENI. The CDR3 length is 17 residues. CDR3 amino acids: CASSERGVPQPNEKLFF. Written as DNA, the CDR3 is TGTGCCAGCTCCGAGCGGGGCGTCCCCCAGCCGAATGAAAAACTGTTTTTT.

The chain is built from TRBV7-9 and TRBJ2-5; D is possibly TRBD1 (6 bases). The CDR3 sequence is 16 residues long. V lost 0 bases and J 5 bases, leaving 16 bases between the germline ends. In germline, CDR1 is SEHNR, CDR2 FQNEAQ (reference sequence). The CDR3 sequence: CASSLARDTPRETQYF. The CDR3 region has the DNA TGTGCCAGCAGCTTAGCCCGGGACACACCCCGGGAGACCCAGTACTTC.